These 7 T cell receptor beta chains share one sample of origin, sequenced in a study of CD8+CD57+ T cells in acquired aplastic anemia. TCR beta VDJ and CDR3 profiles were obtained from a genomic DNA template. TCRdb re-analysed the reads in MiXCR, keeping a single row per CDR3 protein. The sample has 95,000 to 120,000 distinct CDR3 sequences; roughly 51% are singletons. What was sequenced was sorted CD4+, CD8+, or CD8+CD57+ T cells (not recorded which) from PBMCs. The receptors were gathered from a human donor in good health, serving as a control.

This clonotype has a count of ten or more. The V and J genes are TRBV5-4 and TRBJ2-2; tentative D call: TRBD1 (5 bases). Germline V CDR1 and CDR2: SGHNT, YYREEE (reference sequence). The CDR3 sequence is 14 residues long. The V end was cut by 5 bases, the J end by 4 bases, with 12 bases between. CDR3 loop: CASSSRASTGELFF. Here the CDR3 DNA reads TGTGCCAGCAGTTCCAGGGCGAGCACCGGGGAGCTGTTTTTT.

This clonotype was recorded a few times. One base away lies a much larger clone, so this may be a sequencing read error. The V gene is TRBV5-6, the J gene TRBJ1-2; D might be TRBD1 (5 bases). Germline V gene data show CDR1 as SGHDT and CDR2 as YYEEEE. The CDR3 is made up of 13 amino acids. CDR3 sequence reads: CAGSDQGLDGYTF. The CDR3 nucleotides are TGTGCCGGCAGCGATCAGGGTTTAGATGGCTACACCTTC.

Concerning this clonotype: One end of the junction varies from germline; a read error may be responsible. The chain recombines TRBV11-2 with TRBJ1-4; 7 positions match TRBD1. The CDR3 loop spans 16 amino acids. Germline lookup yields CDR1 SGHAT and CDR2 FQNNGV. CDR3 sequence reads: CASSSEGAETNERLFF. Here the CDR3 DNA reads TGTGCCAGCAGCTCTGAGGGGGCTGAGACTAATGAAAGACTGTTTTTT.

This chain uses TRBV5-5 with TRBJ1-6, with a weak D call TRBD1 (6 bases). The CDR3 length is 13 residues. V was clipped by 0 bases and J by 13 bases, with 11 bases between them. Per the germline V gene, CDR1 is SGHKS and CDR2 is YYEKEE (reference sequence). This CDR3 is CASSLVTGTPLHF. The CDR3 DNA follows: TGTGCCAGCAGCTTGGTAACAGGGACGCCCCTCCACTTT.

The gene calls are TRBV7-7 and TRBJ1-2; D unclear. The CDR3 has 16 residues. Trimming left V 1 base short and J 3 bases short, with 15 bases between. Germline assignment: CDR1 SSHAT and CDR2 FNYEAQ (reference sequence). In nucleotides, the CDR3 is TGTGCCAGCAGCTTAGTGTTCGAGACATCGGACTATGGCTACACCTTC. This gives the protein CASSLVFETSDYGYTF.

This clonotype came up many times. The chain has TRBV5-5 and TRBJ2-7; 7 bases are a match to TRBD1. The CDR3 has 14 amino acids. Germline-derived CDR1 and CDR2 are SGHKS and YYEKEE (reference sequence). With V trimmed by 1 base and J by 5 bases, 6 bases remained unmatched. CDR3 bases: TGTGCCAGCAGCTTGTCGGACAGGAACCACGAGCAGTACTTC. Residues: CASSLSDRNHEQYF. Together with reference TRBV5-5 and TRBJ2-7, the CDR3 gives the full variable domain: DAGVTQSPTHLIKTRGQQVTLRCSPISGHKSVSWYQQVLGQGPQFIFQYYEKEERGRGNFPDRFSARQFPNYSSELNVNALLLGDSALYLCASSLSDRNHEQYFGPGTRLTVT.

This clonotype was recorded at least ten times. This rearrangement joins TRBV13 to TRBJ1-1; possibly TRBD1 for D (6 bases). In germline, CDR1 is PRHDT, CDR2 FYEKMQ (reference sequence). V lost 5 bases and J lost 1, with 8 bases in between. CDR3 length: 13 amino acids. CDR3 DNA sequence: TGTGCCAGCAGCCGGGGACAGAACACTGAAGCTTTCTTT. Its protein product is CASSRGQNTEAFF.